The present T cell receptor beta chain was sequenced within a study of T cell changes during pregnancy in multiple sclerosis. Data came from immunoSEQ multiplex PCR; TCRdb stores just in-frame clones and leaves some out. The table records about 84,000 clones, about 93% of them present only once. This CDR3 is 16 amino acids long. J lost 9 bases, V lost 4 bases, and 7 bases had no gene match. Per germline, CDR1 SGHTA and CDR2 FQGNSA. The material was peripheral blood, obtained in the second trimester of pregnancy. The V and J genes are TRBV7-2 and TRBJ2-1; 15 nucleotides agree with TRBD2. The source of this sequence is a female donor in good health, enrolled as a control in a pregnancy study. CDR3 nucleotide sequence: TGTGCCAGCAGCTCCGGACTAGCGGGAGGGTATAGTGAGCAGTTCTTC. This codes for CASSSGLAGGYSEQFF. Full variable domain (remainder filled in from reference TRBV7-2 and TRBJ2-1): GAGVSQSPSNKVTEKGKDVELRCDPISGHTALYWYRQSLGQGLEFLIYFQGNSAPDKSGLPSDRFSAERTGGSVSTLTIQRTQQEDSAVYLCASSSGLAGGYSEQFFGPGTRLTVL.